This T cell receptor (beta chain) comes out of a study of blood T cell repertoires in COVID-19. Overall study: Acute and convalescent COVID-19 specimens originated in the United States, Italy and Spain.

The protocol was immunoSEQ multiplex PCR, while the TCRdb copy is restricted to in-frame clones and leaves out a portion. The sample lists 200,000 to 250,000 clones, around 90% seen once, with 11% in the top ten. The CDR3 spans 15 residues. V was pared by 0 bases and J by 0 bases, with 8 bases between. Germline V gene lookup returns CDR1 LGHNA and CDR2 YNFKEQ. Input material: PBMCs or T cells enriched from blood (not recorded which). The receptor's source is a man aged 25-45 years who had recovered from COVID-19. The J gene is TRBJ1-2, the V gene TRBV4-2; D not resolved. CDR3 nucleotide sequence: TGTGCCAGCAGCCAAGATGGGCGGGCTAACTATGGCTACACCTTC. It is translated as CASSQDGRANYGYTF.